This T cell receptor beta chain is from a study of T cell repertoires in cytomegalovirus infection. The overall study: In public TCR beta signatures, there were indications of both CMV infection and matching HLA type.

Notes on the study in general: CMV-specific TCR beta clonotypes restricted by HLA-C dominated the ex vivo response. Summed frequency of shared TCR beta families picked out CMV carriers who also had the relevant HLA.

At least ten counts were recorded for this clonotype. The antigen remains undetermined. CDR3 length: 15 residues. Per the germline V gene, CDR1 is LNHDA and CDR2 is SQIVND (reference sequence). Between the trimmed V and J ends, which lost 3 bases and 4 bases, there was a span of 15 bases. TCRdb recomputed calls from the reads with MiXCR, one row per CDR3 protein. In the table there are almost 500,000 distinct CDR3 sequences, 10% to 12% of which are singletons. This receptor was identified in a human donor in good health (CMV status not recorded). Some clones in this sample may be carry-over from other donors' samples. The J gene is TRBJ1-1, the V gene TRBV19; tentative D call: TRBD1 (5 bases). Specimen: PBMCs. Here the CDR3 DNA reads TGTGCCAGTAGTATTAGTCGGGACGGGAGCACTGAAGCTTTCTTT. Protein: CASSISRDGSTEAFF.